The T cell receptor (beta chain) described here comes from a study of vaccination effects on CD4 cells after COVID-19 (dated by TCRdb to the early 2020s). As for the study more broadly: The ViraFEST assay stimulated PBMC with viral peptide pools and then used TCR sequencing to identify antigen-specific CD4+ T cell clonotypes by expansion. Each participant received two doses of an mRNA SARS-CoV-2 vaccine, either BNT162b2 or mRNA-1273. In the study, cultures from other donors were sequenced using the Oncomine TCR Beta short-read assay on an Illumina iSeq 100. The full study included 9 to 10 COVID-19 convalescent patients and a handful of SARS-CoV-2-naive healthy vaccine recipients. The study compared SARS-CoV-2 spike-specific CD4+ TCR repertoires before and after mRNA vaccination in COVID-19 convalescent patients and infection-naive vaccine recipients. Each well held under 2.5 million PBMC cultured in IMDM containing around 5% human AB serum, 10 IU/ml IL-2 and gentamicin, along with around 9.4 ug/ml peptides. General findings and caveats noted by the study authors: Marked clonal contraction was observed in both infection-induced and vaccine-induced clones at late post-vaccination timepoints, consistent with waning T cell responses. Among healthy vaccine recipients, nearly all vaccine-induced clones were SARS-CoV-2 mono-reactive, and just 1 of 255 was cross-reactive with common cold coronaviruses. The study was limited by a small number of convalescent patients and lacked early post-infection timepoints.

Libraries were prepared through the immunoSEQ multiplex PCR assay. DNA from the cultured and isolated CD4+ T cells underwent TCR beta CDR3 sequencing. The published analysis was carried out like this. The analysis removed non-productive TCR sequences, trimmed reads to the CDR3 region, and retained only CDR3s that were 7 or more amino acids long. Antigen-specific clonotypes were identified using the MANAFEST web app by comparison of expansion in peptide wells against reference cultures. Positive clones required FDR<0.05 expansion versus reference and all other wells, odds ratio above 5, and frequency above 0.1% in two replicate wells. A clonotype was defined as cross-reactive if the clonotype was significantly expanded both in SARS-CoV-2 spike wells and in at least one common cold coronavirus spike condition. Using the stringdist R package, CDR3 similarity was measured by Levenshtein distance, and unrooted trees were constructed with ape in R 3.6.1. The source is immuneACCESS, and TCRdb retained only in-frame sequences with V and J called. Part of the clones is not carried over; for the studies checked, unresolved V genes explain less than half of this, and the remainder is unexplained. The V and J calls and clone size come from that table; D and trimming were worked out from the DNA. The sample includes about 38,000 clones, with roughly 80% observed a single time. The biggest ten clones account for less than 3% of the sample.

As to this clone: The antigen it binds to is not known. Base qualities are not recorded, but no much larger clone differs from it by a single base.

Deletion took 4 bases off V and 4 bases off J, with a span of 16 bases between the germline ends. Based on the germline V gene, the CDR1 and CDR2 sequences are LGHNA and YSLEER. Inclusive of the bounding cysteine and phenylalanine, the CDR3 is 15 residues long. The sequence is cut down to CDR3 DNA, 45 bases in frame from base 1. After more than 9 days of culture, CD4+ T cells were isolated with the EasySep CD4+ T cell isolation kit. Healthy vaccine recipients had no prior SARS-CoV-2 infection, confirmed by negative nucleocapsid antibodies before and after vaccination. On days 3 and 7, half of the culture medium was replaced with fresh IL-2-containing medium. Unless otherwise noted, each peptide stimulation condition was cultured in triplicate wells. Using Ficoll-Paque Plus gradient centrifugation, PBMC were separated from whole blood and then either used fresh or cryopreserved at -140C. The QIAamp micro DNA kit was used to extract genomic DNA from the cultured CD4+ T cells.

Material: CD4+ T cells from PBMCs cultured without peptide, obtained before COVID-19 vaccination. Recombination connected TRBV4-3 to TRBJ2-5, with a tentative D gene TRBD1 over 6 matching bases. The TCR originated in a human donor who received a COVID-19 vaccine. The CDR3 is CASSLGTTGLETQYF. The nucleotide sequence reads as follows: TGCGCCAGCAGCCTAGGGACAACAGGTCTAGAGACCCAGTACTTC.